The entry below gives a single TCR beta chain sequence along with its context. Its antigen is undetermined. The data originate from a study of cytomegalovirus exposure and HLA in healthy donors. Looking at the study overall: Earlier work reported approximately 110 million unique TCR beta sequences from some 180 million T cells.

Study-level findings and limits: What was likely a sequencing artifact was a cluster of highly shared sequence variants. The listing of 150 to 200 TCR beta chains classed them as cytomegalovirus-associated.

With V trimmed by 4 bases and J by 7 bases, 4 bases remained unmatched. CDR3 length: 13 residues. Germline CDR1 is LNHDA and CDR2 is SQIVND (reference sequence). A multiplex PCR was run with 60 Vbeta primers and 13 Jbeta primers. The method was immunoSEQ multiplex PCR; TCRdb's version includes in-frame clones alone and lacks a portion of them. Among around 99,000 clones listed, roughly 71% were seen once. The J gene is TRBJ1-5, the V gene TRBV19, with 7 bases that match TRBD1. The TCR originated in a woman in her seventies in good health and CMV-seropositive. The sequenced sample was PBMCs. CDR3 amino acids: CASSRQGVQPQHF. DNA of the CDR3: TGTGCCAGTAGTAGACAGGGAGTACAGCCCCAGCATTTT. Full variable domain (rest looked up from reference TRBV19 and TRBJ1-5): DGGITQSPKYLFRKEGQNVTLSCEQNLNHDAMYWYRQDPGQGLRLIYYSQIVNDFQKGDIAEGYSVSREKKESFPLTVTSAQKNPTAFYLCASSRQGVQPQHFGDGTRLSIL.